The T cell receptor (beta chain) described here comes from a study of cytomegalovirus exposure and HLA in healthy donors. Study summary: In a later analysis, the 120 or so validation repertoires were reported to have used the same platform as the 550 to 850 first-cohort repertoires.

Separate from the approximately 670-subject first cohort, the approximately 120-subject validation cohort was the one that the donors belonged to. The data were produced by immunoSEQ multiplex PCR, yet TCRdb's version contains in-frame clones alone and is incomplete. The sample has about 270,000 clones, approximately 83% seen once. Germline trimming cut 5 bases from V and 7 bases from J; bases unmatched to any gene: 7. The CDR3 is made up of 14 amino acids. CDR1 is SNHLY and CDR2 is FYNNEI in the germline V gene. This sequence originates from a woman aged 18-29 years in good health and CMV-seronegative. Material for sequencing was PBMCs. This chain joins TRBV2 and TRBJ1-2; 10 bases map to TRBD1. The CDR3 sequence is CASSPGTGEGGYTF. The CDR3 DNA sequence: TGTGCCAGCAGTCCCGGGACAGGGGAGGGTGGCTACACCTTC.